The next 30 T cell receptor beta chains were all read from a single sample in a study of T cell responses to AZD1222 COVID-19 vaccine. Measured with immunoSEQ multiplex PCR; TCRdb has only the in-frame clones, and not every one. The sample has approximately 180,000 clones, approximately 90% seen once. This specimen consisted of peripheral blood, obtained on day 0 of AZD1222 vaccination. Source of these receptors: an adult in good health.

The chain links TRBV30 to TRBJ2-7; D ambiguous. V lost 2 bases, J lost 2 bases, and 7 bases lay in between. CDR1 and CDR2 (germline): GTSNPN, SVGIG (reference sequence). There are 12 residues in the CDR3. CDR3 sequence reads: CAWSPAAYEQYF. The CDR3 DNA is TGTGCCTGGAGTCCGGCGGCCTACGAGCAGTACTTC.

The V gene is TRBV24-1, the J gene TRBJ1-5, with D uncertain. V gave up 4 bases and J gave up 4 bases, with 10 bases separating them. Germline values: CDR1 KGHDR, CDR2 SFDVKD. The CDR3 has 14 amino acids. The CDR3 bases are TGTGCCACCAGTGACGCAGCGACAAATCAGCCCCAGCATTTT. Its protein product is CATSDAATNQPQHF.

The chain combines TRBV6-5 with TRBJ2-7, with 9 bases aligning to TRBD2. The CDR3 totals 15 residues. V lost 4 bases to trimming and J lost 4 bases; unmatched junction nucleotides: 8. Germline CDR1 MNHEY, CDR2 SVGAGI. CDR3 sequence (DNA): TGTGCCAGCAGTTCACTGGCTAGCGGGAAATACGAGCAGTACTTC. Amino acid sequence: CASSSLASGKYEQYF.

The CDR3 reads CAWSVRYEQYF. The DNA of the CDR3 is TGTGCCTGGAGTGTACGCTACGAGCAGTACTTC. The rearrangement uses TRBV30 and TRBJ2-7; D gene ambiguous. This CDR3 has 11 amino acids. Germline V lookup: CDR1 GTSNPN, CDR2 SVGIG (reference sequence). The V and J ends lost 0 bases and 3 bases respectively, with 3 bases between them.

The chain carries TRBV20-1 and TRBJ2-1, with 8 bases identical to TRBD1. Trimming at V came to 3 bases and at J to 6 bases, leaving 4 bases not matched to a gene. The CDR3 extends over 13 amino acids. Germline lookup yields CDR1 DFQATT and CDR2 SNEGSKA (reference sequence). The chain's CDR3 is CSASRDRGNEQFF. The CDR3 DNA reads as TGCAGTGCTAGTAGAGACAGGGGCAATGAGCAGTTCTTC.

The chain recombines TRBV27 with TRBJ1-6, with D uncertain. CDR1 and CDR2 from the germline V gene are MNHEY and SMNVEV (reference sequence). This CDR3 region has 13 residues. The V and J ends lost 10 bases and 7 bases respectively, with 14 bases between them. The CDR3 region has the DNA TGTGCCACCCCCCAACCCCCGAATTCACCCCTCCACTTT. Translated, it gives CATPQPPNSPLHF.

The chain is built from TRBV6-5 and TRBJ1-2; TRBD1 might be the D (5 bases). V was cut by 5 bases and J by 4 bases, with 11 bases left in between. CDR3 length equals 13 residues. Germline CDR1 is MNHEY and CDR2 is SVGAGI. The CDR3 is CASSRDGLYGYTF. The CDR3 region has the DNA TGTGCCAGCAGTAGGGACGGGCTCTATGGCTACACCTTC.

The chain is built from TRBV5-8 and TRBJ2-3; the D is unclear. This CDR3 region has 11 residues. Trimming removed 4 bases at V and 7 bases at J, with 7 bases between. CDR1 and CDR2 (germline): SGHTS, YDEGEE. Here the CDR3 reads CASSPYYTQYF. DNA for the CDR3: TGTGCCAGCAGCCCCTACTATACGCAGTATTTT. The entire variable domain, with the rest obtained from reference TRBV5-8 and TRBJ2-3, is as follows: EAGVTQSPTHLIKTRGQQATLRCSPISGHTSVYWYQQALGLGLQFLLWYDEGEERNRGNFPPRFSGRQFPNYSSELNVNALELEDSALYLCASSPYYTQYFGPGTRLTVL.

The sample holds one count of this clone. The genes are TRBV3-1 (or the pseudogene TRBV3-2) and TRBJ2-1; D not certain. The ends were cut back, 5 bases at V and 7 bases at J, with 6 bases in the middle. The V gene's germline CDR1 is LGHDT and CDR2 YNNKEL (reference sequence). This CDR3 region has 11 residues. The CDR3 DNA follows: TGTGCCAGCAGCGTGGCTAATGAGCAGTTCTTC. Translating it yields CASSVANEQFF.

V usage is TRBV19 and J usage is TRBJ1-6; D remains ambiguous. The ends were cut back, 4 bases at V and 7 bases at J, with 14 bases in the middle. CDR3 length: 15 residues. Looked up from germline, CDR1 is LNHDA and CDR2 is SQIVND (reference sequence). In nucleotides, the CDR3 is TGTGCCAGTAGTAGGCTCGCAGGATCAAATTCACCCCTCCACTTT. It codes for CASSRLAGSNSPLHF.

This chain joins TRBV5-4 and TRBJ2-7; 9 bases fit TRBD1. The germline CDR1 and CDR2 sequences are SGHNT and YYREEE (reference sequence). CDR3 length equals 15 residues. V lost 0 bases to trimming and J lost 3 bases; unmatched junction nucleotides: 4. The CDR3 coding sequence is TGTGCCAGCAGCTTGGGGGACAGGGTGGGCTACGAGCAGTACTTC. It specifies CASSLGDRVGYEQYF.

The DNA of the CDR3 is TGTGCCAGCAGTACATCCGGCAACTATGGCTACACCTTC. Its protein is CASSTSGNYGYTF. V gene TRBV12-3 or TRBV12-4 combines with J gene TRBJ1-2; the D is unclear. V lost 5 bases and J 2 bases, leaving 9 bases between the germline ends. The CDR3 has 13 amino acids.

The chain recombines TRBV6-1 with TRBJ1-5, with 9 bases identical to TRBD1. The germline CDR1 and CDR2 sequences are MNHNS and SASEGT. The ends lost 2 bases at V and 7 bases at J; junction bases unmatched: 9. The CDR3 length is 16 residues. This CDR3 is CASSETGQGLGQPQHF. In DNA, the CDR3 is TGTGCCAGCAGTGAAACGGGACAGGGACTGGGACAGCCCCAGCATTTT.

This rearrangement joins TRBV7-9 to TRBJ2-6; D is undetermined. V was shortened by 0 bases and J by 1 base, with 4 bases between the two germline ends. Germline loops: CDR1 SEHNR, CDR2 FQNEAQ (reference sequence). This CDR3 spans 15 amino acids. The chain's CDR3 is CASSLAGSGANVLTF. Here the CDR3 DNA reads TGTGCCAGCAGCTTAGCGGGTTCTGGGGCCAACGTCCTGACTTTC.

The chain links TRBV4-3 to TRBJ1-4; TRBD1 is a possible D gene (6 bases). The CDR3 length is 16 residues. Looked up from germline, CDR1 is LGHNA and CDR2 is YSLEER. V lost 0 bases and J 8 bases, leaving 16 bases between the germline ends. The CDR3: CASSQDPGNRGEKLFF. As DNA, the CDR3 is TGCGCCAGCAGCCAAGATCCGGGGAATAGGGGGGAAAAACTGTTTTTT.

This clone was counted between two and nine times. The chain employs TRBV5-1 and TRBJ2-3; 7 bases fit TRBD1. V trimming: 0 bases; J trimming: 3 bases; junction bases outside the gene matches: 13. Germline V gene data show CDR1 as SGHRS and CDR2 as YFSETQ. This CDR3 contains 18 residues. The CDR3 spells CASSLVRFDTGVTDTQYF. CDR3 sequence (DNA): TGCGCCAGCAGCTTGGTCAGGTTCGACACAGGGGTAACAGATACGCAGTATTTT.

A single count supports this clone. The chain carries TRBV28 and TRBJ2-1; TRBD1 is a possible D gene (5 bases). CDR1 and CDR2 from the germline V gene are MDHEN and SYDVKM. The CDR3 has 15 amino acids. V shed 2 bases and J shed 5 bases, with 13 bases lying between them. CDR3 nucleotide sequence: TGTGCCAGCAGTTTAGCACAGGACCGCAACAATGAGCAGTTCTTC. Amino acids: CASSLAQDRNNEQFF.

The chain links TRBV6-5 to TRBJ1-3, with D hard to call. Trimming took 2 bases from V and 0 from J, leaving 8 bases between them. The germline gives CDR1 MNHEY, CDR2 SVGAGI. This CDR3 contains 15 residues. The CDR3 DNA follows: TGTGCCAGCAGTTACGGGCAAAGCTCTGGAAACACCATATATTTT. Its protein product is CASSYGQSSGNTIYF.

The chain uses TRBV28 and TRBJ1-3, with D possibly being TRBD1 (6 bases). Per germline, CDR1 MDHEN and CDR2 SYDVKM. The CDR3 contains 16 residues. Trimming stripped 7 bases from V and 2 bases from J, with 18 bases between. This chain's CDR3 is CASTTSAGEAGNTIYF. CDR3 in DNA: TGTGCCAGCACCACCTCGGCAGGGGAGGCTGGAAACACCATATATTTT.

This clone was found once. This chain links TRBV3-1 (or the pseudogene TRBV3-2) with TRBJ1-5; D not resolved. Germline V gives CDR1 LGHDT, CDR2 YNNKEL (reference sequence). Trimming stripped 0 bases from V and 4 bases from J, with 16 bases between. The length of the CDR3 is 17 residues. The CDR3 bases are TGTGCCAGCAGCCAAGATCTTATGTTGGGGTCTAATCAGCCCCAGCATTTT. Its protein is CASSQDLMLGSNQPQHF.

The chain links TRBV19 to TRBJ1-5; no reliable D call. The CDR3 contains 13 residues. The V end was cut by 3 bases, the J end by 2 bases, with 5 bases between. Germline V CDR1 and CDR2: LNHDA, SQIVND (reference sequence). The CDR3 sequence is CASSIVGNQPQHF. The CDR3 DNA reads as TGTGCCAGTAGTATCGTCGGCAATCAGCCCCAGCATTTT.

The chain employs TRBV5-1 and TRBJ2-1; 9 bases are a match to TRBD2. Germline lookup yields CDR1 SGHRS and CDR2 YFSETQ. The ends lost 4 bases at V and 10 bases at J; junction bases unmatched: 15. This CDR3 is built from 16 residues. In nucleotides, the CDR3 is TGCGCCAGCAGCCCCACTATAGCGGGGGCCGGTAGCGAGCAGTTCTTC. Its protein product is CASSPTIAGAGSEQFF.

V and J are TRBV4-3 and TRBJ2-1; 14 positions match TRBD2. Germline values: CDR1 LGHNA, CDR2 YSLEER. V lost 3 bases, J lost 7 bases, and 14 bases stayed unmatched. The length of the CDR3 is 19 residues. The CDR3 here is CASSHSPGLAGVVGNEQFF. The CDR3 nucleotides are TGCGCCAGCAGCCACTCACCGGGACTAGCGGGAGTAGTCGGTAATGAGCAGTTCTTC.

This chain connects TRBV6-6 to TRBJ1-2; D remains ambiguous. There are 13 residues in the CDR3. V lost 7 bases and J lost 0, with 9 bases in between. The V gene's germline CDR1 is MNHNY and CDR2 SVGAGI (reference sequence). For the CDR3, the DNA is TGTGCCAGCATCTACGGGACTAACTATGGCTACACCTTC. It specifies CASIYGTNYGYTF.

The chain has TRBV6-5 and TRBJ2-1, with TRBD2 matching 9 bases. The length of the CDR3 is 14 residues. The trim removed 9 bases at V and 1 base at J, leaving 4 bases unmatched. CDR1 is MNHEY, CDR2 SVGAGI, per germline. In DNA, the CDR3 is TGTGCCAGTAGACTAGCGGAATCCTACAATGAGCAGTTCTTC. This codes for CASRLAESYNEQFF.

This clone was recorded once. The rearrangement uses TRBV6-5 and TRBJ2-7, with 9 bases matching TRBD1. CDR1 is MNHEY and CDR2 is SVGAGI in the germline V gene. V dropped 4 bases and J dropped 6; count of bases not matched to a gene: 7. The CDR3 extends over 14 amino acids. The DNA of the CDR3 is TGTGCCAGCAGTTCGGGACAGGGAAGAAGCGAGCAGTACTTC. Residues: CASSSGQGRSEQYF.

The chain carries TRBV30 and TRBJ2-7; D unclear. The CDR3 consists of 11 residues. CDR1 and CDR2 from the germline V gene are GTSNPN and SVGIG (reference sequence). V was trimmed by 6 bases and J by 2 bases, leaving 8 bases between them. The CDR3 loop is CACHRAYEQYF. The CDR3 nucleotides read TGTGCCTGTCACCGAGCCTACGAGCAGTACTTC.

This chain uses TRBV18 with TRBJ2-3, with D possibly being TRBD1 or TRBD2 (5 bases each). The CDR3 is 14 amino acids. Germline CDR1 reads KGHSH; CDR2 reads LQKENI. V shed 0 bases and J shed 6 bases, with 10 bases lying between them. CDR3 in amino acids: CASSPPPGRDTQYF. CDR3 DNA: TGTGCCAGCTCACCACCGCCGGGACGGGATACGCAGTATTTT.

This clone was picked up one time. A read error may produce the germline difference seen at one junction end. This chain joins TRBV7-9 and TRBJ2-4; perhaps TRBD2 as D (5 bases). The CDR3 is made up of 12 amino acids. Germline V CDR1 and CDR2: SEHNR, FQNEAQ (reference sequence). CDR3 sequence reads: CASSPQTTRLEF. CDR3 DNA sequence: TGTGCCAGCAGCCCTCAGACTACCCGCCTCGAGTTC.

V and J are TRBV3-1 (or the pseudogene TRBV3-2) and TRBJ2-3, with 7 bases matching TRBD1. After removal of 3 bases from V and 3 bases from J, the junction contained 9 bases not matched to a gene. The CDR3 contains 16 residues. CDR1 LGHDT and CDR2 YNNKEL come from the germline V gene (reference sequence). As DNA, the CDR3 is TGTGCCAGCAGCCATCATGACAGGGCGAAGACAGATACGCAGTATTTT. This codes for CASSHHDRAKTDTQYF.